This TCR beta chain was observed in a study of Graves' ophthalmopathy and Graves' hyperthyroidism. Looking at the study overall: Hyperthyroidism qualified as stable when ophthalmopathy did not develop within 18 months of follow-up.

The CDR3 loop spans 15 amino acids. V was cut by 0 bases and J by 2 bases, with 10 bases left in between. Per germline, CDR1 KGHSH and CDR2 LQKENI. TCR beta CDR3 amplification used RNA transcripts. HTBI primers served in a first-round RT-PCR, which a second-round multiplex PCR followed. TCRdb analysed the multiplex PCR reads with MiXCR anew, one entry per CDR3 protein. The sample yields around 1.1 million distinct CDR3 sequences, about 36% seen once. Diagnosis was based on clinical symptoms, serum thyroxine, TRAb, thyroid ultrasound and orbital computed tomography. About this clonotype itself: Its antigen is still unknown.

Study observations and caveats: From stable hyperthyroidism, ophthalmopathy was separated by a 13-signature model with 85% to 90% sensitivity and around 80% specificity.

Sequenced sample: peripheral blood or thyroid tissue (not recorded which). The clonotype was recovered from an adult man with Graves' hyperthyroidism. The chain couples TRBV18 to TRBJ1-1; perhaps TRBD1 as D (5 bases). The CDR3 nucleotides are TGTGCCAGCTCACCACCGATGGGGGGTAACACTGAAGCTTTCTTT. This sequence encodes CASSPPMGGNTEAFF.